This TCR beta chain comes out of a study of shared clonotypes between healthy human individuals. Of note for this clone: What it binds is not known.

The CDR3 has 16 amino acids. Looked up from germline, CDR1 is SGHVS and CDR2 is FQNEAQ. V shed 1 base and J 7 bases; nucleotides not matched to a gene: 8. Repertoires were generated with immunoSEQ multiplex PCR, while TCRdb's copy carries only in-frame clones and drops some. The table shows about 1 million clones, with under 80% occurring only once. Study outcomes and limitations: Donor clonotype sharing was expected to depend on sequencing depth.

The clonotype comes from a man between 18 and 29 years old in good health. Sequenced: memory CD4+ T cells sorted from blood. Subset defined: CD45RA-negative fraction. The V call is TRBV7-8, the J call TRBJ1-5; 9 bases are shared with TRBD1. The CDR3 is CASSLEYRDRAQPQHF. CDR3 DNA: TGTGCCAGCAGCTTAGAGTACCGGGACAGGGCCCAGCCCCAGCATTTT.